This T cell receptor beta chain was sequenced during a study of T cells in Graves' hyperthyroidism and ophthalmopathy. Amplification of TCR beta CDR3 regions was performed using RNA transcripts as template. The TCR CDR3 first-round RT-PCR relied on the HTBI primer set. In TCRdb, the multiplex PCR reads were re-called with MiXCR into one record per CDR3 protein. The sample yields hundreds of thousands of distinct CDR3 sequences, around a sixth seen once. V was clipped by 5 bases and J by 6 bases, with 14 bases between them. CDR1 is MNHNY, CDR2 SVGAGI, per germline (reference sequence). The CDR3 extends over 13 amino acids.

Sequenced sample: blood. The J gene is TRBJ2-7, the V gene TRBV6-6; D is undetermined. This TCR derives from a woman between 18 and 29 years old with Graves' hyperthyroidism. The CDR3 nucleotides read TGTGCCAGCAGTACTGCTGTCGGAAGCGAGCAGTACTTC. Protein: CASSTAVGSEQYF.